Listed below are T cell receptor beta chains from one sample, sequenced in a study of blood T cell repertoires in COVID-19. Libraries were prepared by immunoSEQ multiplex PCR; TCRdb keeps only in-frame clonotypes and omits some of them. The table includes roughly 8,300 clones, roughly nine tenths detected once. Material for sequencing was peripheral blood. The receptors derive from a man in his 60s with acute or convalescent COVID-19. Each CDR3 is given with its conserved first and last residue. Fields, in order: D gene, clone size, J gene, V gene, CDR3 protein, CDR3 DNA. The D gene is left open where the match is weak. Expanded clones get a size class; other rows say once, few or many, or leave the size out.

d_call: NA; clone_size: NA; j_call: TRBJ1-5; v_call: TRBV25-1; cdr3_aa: CASSDGGGYQPQHF; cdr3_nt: TGTGCCAGCAGTGATGGGGGGGGTTATCAGCCCCAGCATTTT
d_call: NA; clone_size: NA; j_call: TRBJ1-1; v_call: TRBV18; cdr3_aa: CASSPARSNTEAFF; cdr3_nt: TGTGCCAGCTCACCAGCGCGGTCGAACACTGAAGCTTTCTTT
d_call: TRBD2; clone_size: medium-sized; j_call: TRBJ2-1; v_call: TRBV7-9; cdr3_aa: CASSVVAGNNEQFF; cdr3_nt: TGTGCCAGCAGCGTTGTAGCGGGGAACAATGAGCAGTTCTTC
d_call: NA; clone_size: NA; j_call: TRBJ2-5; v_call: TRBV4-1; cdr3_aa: CASSQEWGVVSETQYF; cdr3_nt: TGCGCCAGCAGCCAAGAATGGGGAGTCGTGAGTGAGACCCAGTACTTC
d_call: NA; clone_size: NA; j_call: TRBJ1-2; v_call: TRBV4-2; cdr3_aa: CASSQDRPGRGWGYTF; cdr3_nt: TGTGCCAGCAGCCAAGATAGGCCAGGGAGGGGTTGGGGCTACACCTTC
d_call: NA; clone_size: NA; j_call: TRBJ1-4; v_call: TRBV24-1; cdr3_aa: CATSYNEKLFF; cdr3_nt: TGTGCCACCAGCTATAATGAAAAACTGTTTTTT
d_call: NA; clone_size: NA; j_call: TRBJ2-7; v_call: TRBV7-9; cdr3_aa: CASSLAGSHEQYF; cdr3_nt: TGTGCCAGCAGCTTAGCTGGCTCGCACGAGCAGTACTTC
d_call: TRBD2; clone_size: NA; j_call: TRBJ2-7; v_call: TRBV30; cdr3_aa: CAWSSRGLAGVPSYEQYF; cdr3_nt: TGTGCCTGGAGTTCACGGGGACTAGCGGGAGTCCCATCCTACGAGCAGTACTTC
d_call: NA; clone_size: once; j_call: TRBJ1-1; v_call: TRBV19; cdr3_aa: CASSIPTGGEAFF; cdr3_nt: TGTGCCAGTAGTATCCCCACCGGGGGTGAAGCTTTCTTT
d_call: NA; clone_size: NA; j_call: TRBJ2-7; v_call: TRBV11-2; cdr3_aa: CASSLGAGTYEQYF; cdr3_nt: TGTGCCAGCAGCTTAGGGGCAGGGACCTACGAGCAGTACTTC
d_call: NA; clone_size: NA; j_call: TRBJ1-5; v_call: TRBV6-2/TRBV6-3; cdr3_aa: CASSYSIARASNQPQHF; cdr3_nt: TGTGCCAGCAGTTACTCGATTGCCAGGGCAAGCAATCAGCCCCAGCATTTT
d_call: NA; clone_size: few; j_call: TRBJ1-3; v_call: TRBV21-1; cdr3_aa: CASSKEGLRAAWGNTIYF; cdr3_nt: TGTGCCAGCAGCAAAGAAGGACTCCGGGCGGCGTGGGGAAACACCATATATTTT
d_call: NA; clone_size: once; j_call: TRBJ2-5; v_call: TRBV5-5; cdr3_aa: CASSFDSQETQYF; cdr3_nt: TGTGCCAGCAGCTTTGACAGCCAAGAGACCCAGTACTTC
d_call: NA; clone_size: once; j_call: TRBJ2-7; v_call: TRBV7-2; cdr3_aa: CASSLGTETYEQYF; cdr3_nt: TGTGCCAGCAGCTTAGGGACAGAGACCTACGAGCAGTACTTC
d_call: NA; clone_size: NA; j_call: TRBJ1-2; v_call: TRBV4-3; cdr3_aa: CASSQDRRSSYGYTF; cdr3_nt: TGCGCCAGCAGCCAAGATCGAAGGAGTTCCTATGGCTACACCTTC
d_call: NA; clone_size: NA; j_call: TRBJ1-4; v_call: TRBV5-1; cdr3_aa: CASSLRGGRDEKLFF; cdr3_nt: TGCGCCAGCAGCCTTCGGGGGGGGCGCGATGAAAAACTGTTTTTT
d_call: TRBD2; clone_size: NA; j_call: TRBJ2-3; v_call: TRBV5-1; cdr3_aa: CASGQREVRTDTQYF; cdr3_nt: TGCGCCAGCGGCCAACGGGAGGTACGCACAGATACGCAGTATTTT
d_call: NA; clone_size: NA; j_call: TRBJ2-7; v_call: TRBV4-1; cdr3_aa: CASSGGHQGSYEQYF; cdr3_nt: TGCGCCAGCAGCGGGGGACACCAAGGCTCCTACGAGCAGTACTTC
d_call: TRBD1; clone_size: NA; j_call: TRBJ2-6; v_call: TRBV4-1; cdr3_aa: CASSPRSNSQGAGANVLTF; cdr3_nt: TGCGCCAGCAGCCCCAGGTCCAATAGTCAGGGGGCCGGGGCCAACGTCCTGACTTTC
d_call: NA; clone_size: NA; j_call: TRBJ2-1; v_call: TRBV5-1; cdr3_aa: CASHPGQTPAEQFF; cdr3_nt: TGCGCCAGCCACCCGGGACAAACCCCGGCTGAGCAGTTCTTC
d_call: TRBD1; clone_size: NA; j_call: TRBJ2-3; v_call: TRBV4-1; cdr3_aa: CASSHGQGTDTQYF; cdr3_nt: TGCGCCAGCAGCCACGGACAGGGCACAGATACGCAGTATTTT
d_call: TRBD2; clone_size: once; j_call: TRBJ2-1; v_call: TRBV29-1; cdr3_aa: CSVEYLAGGQTMKKEQFF; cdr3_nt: TGCAGCGTTGAATATCTAGCGGGAGGCCAAACAATGAAAAAAGAGCAGTTCTTC
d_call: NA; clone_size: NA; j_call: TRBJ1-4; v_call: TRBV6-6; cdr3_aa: CASSYPHGGSNEKLFF; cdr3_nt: TGTGCCAGCAGTTACCCGCACGGAGGGAGTAATGAAAAACTGTTTTTT
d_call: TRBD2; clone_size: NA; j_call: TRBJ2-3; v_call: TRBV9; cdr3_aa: CASSDPLRGVNTDTQYF; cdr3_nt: TGTGCCAGCAGCGATCCCCTCCGGGGGGTCAACACAGATACGCAGTATTTT
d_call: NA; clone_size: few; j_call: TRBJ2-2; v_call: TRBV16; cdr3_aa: CASSQHRGNTGELFF; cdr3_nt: TGTGCCAGCAGCCAGCACCGCGGGAACACCGGGGAGCTGTTTTTT
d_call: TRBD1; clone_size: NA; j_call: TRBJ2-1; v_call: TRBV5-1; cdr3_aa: CASSSTGQGGDEQFF; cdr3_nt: TGCGCCAGCAGCTCCACCGGACAGGGGGGCGATGAGCAGTTCTTC
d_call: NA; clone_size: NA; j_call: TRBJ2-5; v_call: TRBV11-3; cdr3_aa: CASSLGAAPGKETQYF; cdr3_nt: TGTGCCAGCAGTCTAGGGGCAGCACCGGGCAAAGAGACCCAGTACTTC
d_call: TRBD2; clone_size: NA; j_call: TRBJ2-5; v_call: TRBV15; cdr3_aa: CATSRDLSGGAQYF; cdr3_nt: TGTGCCACCAGCAGAGATCTGAGCGGGGGGGCCCAGTACTTC
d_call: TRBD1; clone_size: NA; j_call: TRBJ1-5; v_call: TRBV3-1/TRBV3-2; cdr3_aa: CASSDRTGGLPQHF; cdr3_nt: TGTGCCAGCAGCGACAGGACAGGAGGTTTGCCCCAGCATTTT
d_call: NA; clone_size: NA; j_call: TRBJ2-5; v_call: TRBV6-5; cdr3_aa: CASSPQAGVGETQYF; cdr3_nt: TGTGCCAGCAGTCCACAGGCAGGGGTGGGAGAGACCCAGTACTTC
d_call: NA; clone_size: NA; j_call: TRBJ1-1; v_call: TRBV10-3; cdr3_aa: CAIRVVGSTEAFF; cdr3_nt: TGTGCCATCAGGGTCGTTGGTAGCACTGAAGCTTTCTTT
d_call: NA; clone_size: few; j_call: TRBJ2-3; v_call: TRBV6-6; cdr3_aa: CASSYLADTQYF; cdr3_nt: TGTGCCAGCAGTTACCTTGCAGATACGCAGTATTTT
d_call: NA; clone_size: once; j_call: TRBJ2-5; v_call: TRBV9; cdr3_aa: CASSVSTLGETQYF; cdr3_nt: TGTGCCAGCAGCGTATCTACCCTCGGGGAGACCCAGTACTTC
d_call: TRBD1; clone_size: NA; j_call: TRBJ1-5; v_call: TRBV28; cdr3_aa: CASSQGTVRQPQHF; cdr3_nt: TGTGCCAGCAGTCAAGGGACAGTGAGGCAGCCCCAGCATTTT
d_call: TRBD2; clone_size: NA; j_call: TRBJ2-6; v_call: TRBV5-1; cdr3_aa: CASSATSSGSSGANVLTF; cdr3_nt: TGCGCCAGCAGCGCTACGTCTAGCGGGAGTTCTGGGGCCAACGTCCTGACTTTC
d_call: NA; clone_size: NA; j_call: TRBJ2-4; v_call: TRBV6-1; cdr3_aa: CASSDHTPGKNIQYF; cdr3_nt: TGTGCCAGCAGTGATCATACACCGGGCAAAAACATTCAGTACTTC
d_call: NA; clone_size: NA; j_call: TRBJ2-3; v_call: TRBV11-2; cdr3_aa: CASSSGTSTDTQYF; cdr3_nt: TGTGCCAGCAGCTCGGGGACTAGCACAGATACGCAGTATTTT
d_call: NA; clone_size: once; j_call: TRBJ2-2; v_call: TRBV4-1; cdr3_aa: CASSQDWGVNRAGGELFF; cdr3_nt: TGCGCCAGCAGCCAAGATTGGGGTGTTAACAGGGCAGGCGGGGAGCTGTTTTTT